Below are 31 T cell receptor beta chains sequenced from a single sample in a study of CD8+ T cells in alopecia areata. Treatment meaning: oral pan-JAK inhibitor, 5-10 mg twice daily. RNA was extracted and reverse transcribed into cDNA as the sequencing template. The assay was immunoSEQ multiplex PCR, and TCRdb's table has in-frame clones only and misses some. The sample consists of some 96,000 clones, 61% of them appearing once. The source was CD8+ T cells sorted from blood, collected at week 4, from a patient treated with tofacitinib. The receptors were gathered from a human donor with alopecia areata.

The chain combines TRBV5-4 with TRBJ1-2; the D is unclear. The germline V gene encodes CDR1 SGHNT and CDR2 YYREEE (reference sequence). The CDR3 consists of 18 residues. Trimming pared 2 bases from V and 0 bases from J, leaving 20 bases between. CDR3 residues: CASSFDQTLERANYGYTF. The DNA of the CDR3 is TGTGCCAGCAGCTTCGACCAAACCCTAGAGAGAGCTAACTATGGCTACACCTTC.

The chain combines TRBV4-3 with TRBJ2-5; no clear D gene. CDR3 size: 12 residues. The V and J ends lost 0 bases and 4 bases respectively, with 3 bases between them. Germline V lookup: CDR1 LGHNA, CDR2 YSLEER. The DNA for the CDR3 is TGCGCCAGCAGCCAAGATCTAGAGACCCAGTACTTC. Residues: CASSQDLETQYF.

The CDR3 nucleotides read TGCGCCAGCAGCTACGGAGGGATGGGCCAAGAGACCCAGTACTTC. Encoded protein: CASSYGGMGQETQYF. The genes are TRBV5-1 and TRBJ2-5, with D maybe TRBD2 (6 bases). Germline lookup yields CDR1 SGHRS and CDR2 YFSETQ. The CDR3 contains 15 residues. V lost 3 bases, J lost 1 base, and 13 bases lay in between.

CDR3 in DNA: TGCGCCAGCAGCCAAGAGTGGAAGGATACGCAGTATTTT. This sequence encodes CASSQEWKDTQYF. The chain couples TRBV4-3 to TRBJ2-3, with no clear D. Trimming left V 0 bases short and J 6 bases short, with 7 bases between. This CDR3 spans 13 amino acids. Germline V lookup: CDR1 LGHNA, CDR2 YSLEER.

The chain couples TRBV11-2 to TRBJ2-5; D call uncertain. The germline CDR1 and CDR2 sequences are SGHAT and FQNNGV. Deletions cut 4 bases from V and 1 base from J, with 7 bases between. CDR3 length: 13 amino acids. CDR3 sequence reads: CASSSPAQETQYF. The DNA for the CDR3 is TGTGCCAGCAGCTCCCCGGCCCAAGAGACCCAGTACTTC.

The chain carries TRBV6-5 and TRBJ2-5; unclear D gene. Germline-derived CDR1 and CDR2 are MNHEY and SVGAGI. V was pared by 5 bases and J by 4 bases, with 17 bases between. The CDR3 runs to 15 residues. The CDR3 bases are TGTGCCAGCAGTCGCCCCTCCGAGGCTTCAGAGACCCAGTACTTC. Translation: CASSRPSEASETQYF.

The chain's CDR3 is CASSANRGYEQYF. DNA of the CDR3: TGTGCCAGCAGCGCGAACAGGGGCTACGAGCAGTACTTC. The V gene is TRBV5-6, the J gene TRBJ2-7; 7 nucleotides line up with TRBD1. Germline V gene lookup returns CDR1 SGHDT and CDR2 YYEEEE. After removal of 4 bases from V and 3 bases from J, the junction contained 4 bases not matched to a gene. The CDR3 is made up of 13 amino acids. The full variable domain, its missing parts supplied by reference TRBV5-6 and TRBJ2-7, is DAGVTQSPTHLIKTRGQQVTLRCSPKSGHDTVSWYQQALGQGPQFIFQYYEEEERQRGNFPDRFSGHQFPNYSSELNVNALLLGDSALYLCASSANRGYEQYFGPGTRLTVT.

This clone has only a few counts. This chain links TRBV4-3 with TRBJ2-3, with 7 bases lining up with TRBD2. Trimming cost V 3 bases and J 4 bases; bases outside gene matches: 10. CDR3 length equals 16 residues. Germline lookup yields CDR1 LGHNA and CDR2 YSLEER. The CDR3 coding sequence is TGCGCCAGCAGCCAGTACTCCGGGAGCGGGGCAGATACGCAGTATTTT. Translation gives CASSQYSGSGADTQYF.

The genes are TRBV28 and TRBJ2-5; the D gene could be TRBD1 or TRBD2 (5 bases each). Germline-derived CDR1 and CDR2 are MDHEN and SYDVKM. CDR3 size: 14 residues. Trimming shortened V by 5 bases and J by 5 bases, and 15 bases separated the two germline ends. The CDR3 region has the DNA TGTGCCAGCAGTCTGGGACCGCCCGGGGAGACCCAGTACTTC. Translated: CASSLGPPGETQYF.

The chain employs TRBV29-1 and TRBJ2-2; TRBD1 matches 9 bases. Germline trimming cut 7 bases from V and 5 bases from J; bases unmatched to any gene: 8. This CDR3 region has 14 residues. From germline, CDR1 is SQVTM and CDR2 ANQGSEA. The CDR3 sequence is CSGEDRGATGELFF. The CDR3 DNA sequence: TGCAGCGGTGAGGACAGGGGCGCTACCGGGGAGCTGTTTTTT.

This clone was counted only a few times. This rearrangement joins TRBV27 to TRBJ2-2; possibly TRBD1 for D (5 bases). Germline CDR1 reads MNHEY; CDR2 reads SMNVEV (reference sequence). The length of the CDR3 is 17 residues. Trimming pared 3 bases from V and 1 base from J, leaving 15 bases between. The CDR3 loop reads CASSFTQRTWNTGELFF. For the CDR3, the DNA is TGTGCCAGCAGTTTCACCCAACGGACATGGAACACCGGGGAGCTGTTTTTT.

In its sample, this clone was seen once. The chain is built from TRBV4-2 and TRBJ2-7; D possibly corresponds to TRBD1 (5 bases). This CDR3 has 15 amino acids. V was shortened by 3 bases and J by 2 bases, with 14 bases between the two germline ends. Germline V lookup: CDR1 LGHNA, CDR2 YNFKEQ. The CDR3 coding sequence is TGTGCCAGCAGCCACCTCGACAGTAACCCCTACGAGCAGTACTTC. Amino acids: CASSHLDSNPYEQYF.

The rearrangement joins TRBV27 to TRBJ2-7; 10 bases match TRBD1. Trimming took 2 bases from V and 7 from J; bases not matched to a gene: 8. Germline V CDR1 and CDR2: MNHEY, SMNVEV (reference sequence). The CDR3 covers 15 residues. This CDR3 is CASSLLGDRGVEQYF. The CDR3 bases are TGTGCCAGCAGTTTACTTGGGGACAGGGGTGTTGAGCAGTACTTC.

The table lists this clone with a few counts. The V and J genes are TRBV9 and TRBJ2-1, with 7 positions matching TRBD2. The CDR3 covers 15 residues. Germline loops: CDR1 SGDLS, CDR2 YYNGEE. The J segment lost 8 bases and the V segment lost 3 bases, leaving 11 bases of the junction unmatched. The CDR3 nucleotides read TGTGCCAGCAGCGCCACTAGCGCGTCTCTCGATGAGCAGTTCTTC. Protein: CASSATSASLDEQFF.

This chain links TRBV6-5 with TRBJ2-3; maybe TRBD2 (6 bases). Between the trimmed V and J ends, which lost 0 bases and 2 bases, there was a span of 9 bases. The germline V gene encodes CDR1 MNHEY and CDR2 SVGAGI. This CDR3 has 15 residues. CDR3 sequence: CASSYSRETTDTQYF. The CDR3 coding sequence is TGTGCCAGCAGTTACTCTCGGGAGACCACAGATACGCAGTATTTT.

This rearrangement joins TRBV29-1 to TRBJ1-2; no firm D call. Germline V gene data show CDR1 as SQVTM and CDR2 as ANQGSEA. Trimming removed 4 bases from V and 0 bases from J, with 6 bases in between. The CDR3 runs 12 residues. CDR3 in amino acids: CSVGETNYGYTF. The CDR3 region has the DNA TGCAGCGTTGGGGAGACTAACTATGGCTACACCTTC.

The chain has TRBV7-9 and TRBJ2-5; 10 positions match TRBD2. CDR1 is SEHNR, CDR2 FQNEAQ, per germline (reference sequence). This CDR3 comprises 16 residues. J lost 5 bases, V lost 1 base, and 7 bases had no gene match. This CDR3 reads CASSLEPLAGAETQYF. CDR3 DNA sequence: TGTGCCAGCAGCTTAGAACCTCTAGCGGGAGCGGAGACCCAGTACTTC.

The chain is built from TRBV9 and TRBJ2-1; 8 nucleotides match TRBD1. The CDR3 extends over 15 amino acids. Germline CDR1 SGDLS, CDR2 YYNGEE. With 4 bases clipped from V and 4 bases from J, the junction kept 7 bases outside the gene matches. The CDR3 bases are TGTGCCAGCAGCCCGCGGACAGGGAGGTACAATGAGCAGTTCTTC. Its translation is CASSPRTGRYNEQFF. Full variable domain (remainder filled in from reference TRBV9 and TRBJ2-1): DSGVTQTPKHLITATGQRVTLRCSPRSGDLSVYWYQQSLDQGLQFLIQYYNGEERAKGNILERFSAQQFPDLHSELNLSSLELGDSALYFCASSPRTGRYNEQFFGPGTRLTVL.

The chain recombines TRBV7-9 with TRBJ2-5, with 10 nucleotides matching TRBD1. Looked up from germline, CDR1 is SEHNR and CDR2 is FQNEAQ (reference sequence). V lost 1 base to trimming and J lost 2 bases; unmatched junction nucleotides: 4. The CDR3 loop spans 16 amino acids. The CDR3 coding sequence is TGTGCCAGCAGCTTAGACGGGACAGGGGAACAAGAGACCCAGTACTTC. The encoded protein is CASSLDGTGEQETQYF.

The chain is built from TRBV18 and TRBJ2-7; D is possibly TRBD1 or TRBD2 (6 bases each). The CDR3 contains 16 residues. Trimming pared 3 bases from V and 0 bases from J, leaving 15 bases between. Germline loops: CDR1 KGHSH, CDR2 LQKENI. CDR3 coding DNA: TGTGCCAGCTCACCCTCTAGGGGGGAGAGCTCCTACGAGCAGTACTTC. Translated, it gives CASSPSRGESSYEQYF.

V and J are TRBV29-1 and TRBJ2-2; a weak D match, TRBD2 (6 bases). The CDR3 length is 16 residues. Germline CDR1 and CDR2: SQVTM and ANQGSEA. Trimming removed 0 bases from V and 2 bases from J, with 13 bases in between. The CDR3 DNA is TGCAGCGTTGAAGATTACGACGGGGGTAACACCGGGGAGCTGTTTTTT. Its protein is CSVEDYDGGNTGELFF.

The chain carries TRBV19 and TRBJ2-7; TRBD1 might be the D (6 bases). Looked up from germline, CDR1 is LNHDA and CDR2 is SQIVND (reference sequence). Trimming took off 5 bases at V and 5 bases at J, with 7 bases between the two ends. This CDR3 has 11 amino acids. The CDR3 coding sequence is TGTGCCAGTAGTCCAGGGGACGAGCAGTACTTC. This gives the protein CASSPGDEQYF.

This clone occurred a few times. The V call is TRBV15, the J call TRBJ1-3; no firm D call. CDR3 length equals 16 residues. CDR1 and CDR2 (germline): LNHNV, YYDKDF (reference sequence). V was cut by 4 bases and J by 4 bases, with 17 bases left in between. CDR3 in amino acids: CATSTGEWTHGNTIYF. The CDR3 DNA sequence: TGTGCCACCAGCACGGGCGAATGGACTCACGGAAACACCATATATTTT. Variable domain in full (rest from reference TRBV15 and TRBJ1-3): DAMVIQNPRYQVTQFGKPVTLSCSQTLNHNVMYWYQQKSSQAPKLLFHYYDKDFNNEADTPDNFQSRRPNTSFCFLDIRSPGLGDTAMYLCATSTGEWTHGNTIYFGEGSWLTVV.

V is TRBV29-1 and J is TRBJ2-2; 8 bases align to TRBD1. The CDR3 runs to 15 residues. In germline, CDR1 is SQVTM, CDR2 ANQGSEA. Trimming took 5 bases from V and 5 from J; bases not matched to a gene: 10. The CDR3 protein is CSVSDRGLRTGELFF. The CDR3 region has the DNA TGCAGCGTTTCTGACAGGGGCTTGAGAACCGGGGAGCTGTTTTTT.

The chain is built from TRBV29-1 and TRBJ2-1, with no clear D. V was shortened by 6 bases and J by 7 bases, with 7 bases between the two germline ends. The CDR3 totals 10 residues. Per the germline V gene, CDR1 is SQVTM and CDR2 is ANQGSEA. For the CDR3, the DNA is TGCAGCGTGAGGATGAATGAGCAGTTCTTC. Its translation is CSVRMNEQFF.

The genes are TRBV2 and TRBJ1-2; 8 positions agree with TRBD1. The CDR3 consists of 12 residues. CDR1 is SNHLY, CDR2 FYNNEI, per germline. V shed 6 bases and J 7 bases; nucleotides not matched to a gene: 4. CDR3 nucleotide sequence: TGTGCCAGCAGGACAGGGGCGACTGGCTACACCTTC. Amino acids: CASRTGATGYTF.

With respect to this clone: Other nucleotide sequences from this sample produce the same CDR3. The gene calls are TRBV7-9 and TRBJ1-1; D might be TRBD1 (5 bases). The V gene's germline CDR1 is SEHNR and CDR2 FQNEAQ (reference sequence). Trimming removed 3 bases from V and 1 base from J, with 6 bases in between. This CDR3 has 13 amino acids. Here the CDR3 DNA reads TGTGCCAGCAGCTTTGGGGCGAACACTGAAGCTTTCTTT. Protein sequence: CASSFGANTEAFF.

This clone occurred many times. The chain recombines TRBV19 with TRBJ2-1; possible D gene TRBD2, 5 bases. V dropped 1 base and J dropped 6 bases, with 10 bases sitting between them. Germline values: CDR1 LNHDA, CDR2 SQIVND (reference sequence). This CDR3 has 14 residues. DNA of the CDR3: TGTGCCAGTAGTATAGCCGGGAACCTCAATGAGCAGTTCTTC. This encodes CASSIAGNLNEQFF.

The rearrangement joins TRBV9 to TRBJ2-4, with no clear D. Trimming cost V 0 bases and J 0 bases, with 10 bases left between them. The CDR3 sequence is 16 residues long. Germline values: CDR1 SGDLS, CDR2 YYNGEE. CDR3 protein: CASSVVPVAAKNIQYF. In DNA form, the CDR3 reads TGTGCCAGCAGCGTAGTCCCTGTGGCAGCCAAAAACATTCAGTACTTC.

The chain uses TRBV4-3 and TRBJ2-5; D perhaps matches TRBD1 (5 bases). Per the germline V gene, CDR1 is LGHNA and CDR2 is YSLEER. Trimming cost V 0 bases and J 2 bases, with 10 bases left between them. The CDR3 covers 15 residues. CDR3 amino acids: CASSQDETAQETQYF. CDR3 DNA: TGCGCCAGCAGCCAAGATGAGACAGCACAAGAGACCCAGTACTTC.

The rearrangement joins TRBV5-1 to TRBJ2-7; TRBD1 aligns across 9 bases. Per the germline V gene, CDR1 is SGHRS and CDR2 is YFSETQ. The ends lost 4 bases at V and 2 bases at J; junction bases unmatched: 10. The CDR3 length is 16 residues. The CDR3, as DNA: TGCGCCAGCAGCCAATCCCCGGGGACAGGGACCTACGAGCAGTACTTC. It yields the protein CASSQSPGTGTYEQYF.